At least ten counts were recorded for the clone carrying this TCR beta chain. Its antigen remains unidentified. These data come from a study of T-cell memory formation after mild COVID-19. Study-level points and caveats: The appearance of some responding clones in pre-infection memory suggested that cross-reactive memory joined.

The CDR3 covers 14 residues. V was clipped by 6 bases and J by 3 bases; unmatched bases: 6. TCRdb processed the 5' RACE reads anew with MiXCR; each CDR3 protein has one entry. Of hundreds of thousands of distinct CDR3 sequences in the sample, around 15% were seen once. The sequenced material came from PBMCs or a T cell subset sorted from them (not recorded which). This chain connects TRBV12-3 or TRBV12-4 to TRBJ2-5; TRBD1 matches 8 bases. The clonotype comes from a man younger than 30 who had mild COVID-19 (a few samples of this study predate the infection). Cell type and time point are not known. The DNA of the CDR3 is TGTGCCAGCAGCCCGCGGACAGGGAAAGAGACCCAGTACTTC. It yields the protein CASSPRTGKETQYF.